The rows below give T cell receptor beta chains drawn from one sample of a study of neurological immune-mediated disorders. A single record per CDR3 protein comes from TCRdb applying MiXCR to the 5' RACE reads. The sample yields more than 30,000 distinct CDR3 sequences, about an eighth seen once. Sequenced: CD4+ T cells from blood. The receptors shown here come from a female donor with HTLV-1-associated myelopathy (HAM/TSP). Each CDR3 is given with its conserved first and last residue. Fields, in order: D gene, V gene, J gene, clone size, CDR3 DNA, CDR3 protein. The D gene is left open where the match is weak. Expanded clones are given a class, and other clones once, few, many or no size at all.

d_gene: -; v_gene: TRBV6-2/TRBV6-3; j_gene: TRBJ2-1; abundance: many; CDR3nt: TGTGCCACCCGGGACCTCCATGAGCAGTTCTTC; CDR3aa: CATRDLHEQFF
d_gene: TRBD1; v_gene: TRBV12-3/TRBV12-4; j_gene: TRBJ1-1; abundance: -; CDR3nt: TGTGCCAGCAGTTATGGGACAGGGAAACCGAACACTGAAGCTTTCTTT; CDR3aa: CASSYGTGKPNTEAFF
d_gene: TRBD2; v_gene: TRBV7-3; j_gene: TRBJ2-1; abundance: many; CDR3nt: TGTGCCAGCAGCTTAACCCAGCGGGAGGAGCAGTTCTTC; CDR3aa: CASSLTQREEQFF
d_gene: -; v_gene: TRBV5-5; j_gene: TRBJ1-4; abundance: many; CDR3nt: TGTGCCAGCAGCTTGGAAGACAGGAATGAAAAACTGTTTTTT; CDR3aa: CASSLEDRNEKLFF
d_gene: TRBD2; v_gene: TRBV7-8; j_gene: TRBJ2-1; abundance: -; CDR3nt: TGTGCCAGCAGCTTACGTCCCGGGACTAGCGGGAGGAGCTCCTACAATGAGCAGTTCTTC; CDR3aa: CASSLRPGTSGRSSYNEQFF
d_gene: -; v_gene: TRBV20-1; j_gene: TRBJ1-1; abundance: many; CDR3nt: TGCAGTGCTGCCCGGGGGGGGACTGAAGCTTTCTTT; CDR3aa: CSAARGGTEAFF
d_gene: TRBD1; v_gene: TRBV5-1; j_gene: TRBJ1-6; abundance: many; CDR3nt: TGCGCCAGCAGCTTCGGGACAGGACCATCACCCCTCCACTTT; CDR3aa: CASSFGTGPSPLHF
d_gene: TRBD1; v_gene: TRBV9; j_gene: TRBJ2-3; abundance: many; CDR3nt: TGTGCCAGCAGCGTAGTCCCAGGGGGCGGAGATACGCAGTATTTT; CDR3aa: CASSVVPGGGDTQYF
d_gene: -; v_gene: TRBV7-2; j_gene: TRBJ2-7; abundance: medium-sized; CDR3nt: TGTGCCAGCAGCTTAGTGGGGGGGGCTACCTACGAGCAGTACTTC; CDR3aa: CASSLVGGATYEQYF
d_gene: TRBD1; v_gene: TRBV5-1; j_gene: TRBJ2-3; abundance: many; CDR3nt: TGCGCCAGCAGCTTGGTCGGACAGGGGGATTCTGGTACGCAGTATTTT; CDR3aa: CASSLVGQGDSGTQYF
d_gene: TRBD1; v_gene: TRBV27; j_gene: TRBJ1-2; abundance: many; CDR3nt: TGTGCCAGCAGCCCCAGCAAGGGGGCGATACTCTATGGCTACACCTTC; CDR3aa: CASSPSKGAILYGYTF
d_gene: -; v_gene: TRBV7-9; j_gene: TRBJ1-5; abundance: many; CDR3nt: TGTGCCAGCAGCTCGATCGGGGGCAATCAGCCCCAGCATTTT; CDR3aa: CASSSIGGNQPQHF
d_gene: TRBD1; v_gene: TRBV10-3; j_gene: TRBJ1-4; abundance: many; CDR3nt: TGTGCCATCAGTGAATCCGGGACAGAGAATGAAAAACTGTTTTTT; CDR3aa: CAISESGTENEKLFF
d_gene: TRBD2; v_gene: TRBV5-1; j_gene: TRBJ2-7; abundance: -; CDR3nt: TGCGCCAGCAGCCTTATTGATGGTAGCGGGGCCTACGAGCAGTACTTC; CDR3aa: CASSLIDGSGAYEQYF
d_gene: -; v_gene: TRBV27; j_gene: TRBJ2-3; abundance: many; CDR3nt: TGTGCCAGCAGCCCCCTTGGGGGGGGGCCAGATACGCAGTATTTT; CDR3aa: CASSPLGGGPDTQYF
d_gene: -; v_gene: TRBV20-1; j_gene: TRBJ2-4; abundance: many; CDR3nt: TGCAGTGCTAGTGTGGCAGGGGTGACCAAAAACATTCAGTACTTC; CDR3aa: CSASVAGVTKNIQYF
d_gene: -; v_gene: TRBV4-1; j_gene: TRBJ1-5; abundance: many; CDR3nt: TGCGCCAGCAGCCAAGGGGGGGTTAGGAATCAGCCCCAGCATTTT; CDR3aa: CASSQGGVRNQPQHF
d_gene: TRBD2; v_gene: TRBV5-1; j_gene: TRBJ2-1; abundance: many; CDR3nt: TGCGCCAGCAGCTTGGGTGGCGGGAGCTCCTACAATGAGCAGTTCTTC; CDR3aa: CASSLGGGSSYNEQFF
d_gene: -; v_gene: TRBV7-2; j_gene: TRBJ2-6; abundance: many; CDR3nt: TGTGCCAGCAGCACTTACTCTGGGGCCAACGTCCTGACTTTC; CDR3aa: CASSTYSGANVLTF
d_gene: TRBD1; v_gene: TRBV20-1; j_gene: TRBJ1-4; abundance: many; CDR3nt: TGCAGTGCTACCGGGACAGGGAATGAAAAACTGTTTTTT; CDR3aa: CSATGTGNEKLFF
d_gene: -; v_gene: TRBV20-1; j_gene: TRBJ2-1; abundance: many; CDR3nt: TGCAGTGCTAGAGAAAAGTACAATGAGCAGTTCTTC; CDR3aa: CSAREKYNEQFF
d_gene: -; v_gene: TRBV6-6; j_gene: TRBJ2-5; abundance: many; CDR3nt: TGTGCCAGCAGTTCCAATAAGAGGGAGACCCAGTACTTC; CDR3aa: CASSSNKRETQYF
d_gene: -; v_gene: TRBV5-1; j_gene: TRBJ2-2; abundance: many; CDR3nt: TGCGCCAGCAGCTTCGGGTTACTTGCCGGGGAGCTGTTTTTT; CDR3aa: CASSFGLLAGELFF
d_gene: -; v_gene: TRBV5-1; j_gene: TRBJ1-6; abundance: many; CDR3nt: TGCGCCAGCAGCAAATCCACCGGGACCGATAATTCACCCCTCCACTTT; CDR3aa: CASSKSTGTDNSPLHF
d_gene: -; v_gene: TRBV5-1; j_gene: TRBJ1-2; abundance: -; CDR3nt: TGCGCCAGCATCTTGGGGGGCAGCGACAATGGCTACACCTTC; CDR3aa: CASILGGSDNGYTF